This entry concerns a single T cell receptor beta chain. This sample is drawn from a study of shared clonotypes between healthy human individuals. Trimming stripped 1 base from V and 4 bases from J, with 14 bases between. The V gene's germline CDR1 is SGHRS and CDR2 YFSETQ. This CDR3 spans 16 amino acids. Genomic DNA (from each subset) was split evenly across several immunoSEQ plates. Measured with immunoSEQ multiplex PCR; TCRdb has only the in-frame clones, and not every one. The data contain 2 million or so clones, 85% to 95% of them singletons. This chain joins TRBV5-1 and TRBJ2-2; D perhaps matches TRBD1 (5 bases). This TCR was sampled from a man aged 18 to 29 in good health. Sequencing input: naive CD4+ T cells sorted from blood. Sample subset: CD45RA+ positively selected. The CDR3 is CASSLYATDPTGELFF. The CDR3 region has the DNA TGCGCCAGCAGCTTGTATGCGACAGACCCCACCGGGGAGCTGTTTTTT.